The 22 T cell receptor beta chains reported below all come from one sample, sequenced in a study of T cells in Graves' hyperthyroidism and ophthalmopathy. Amplification yielded TCR beta CDR3 regions, with RNA transcripts as the source. The study used the HTBI primer set for a first-round RT-PCR of the TCR CDR3. TCRdb reprocessed the multiplex PCR reads with MiXCR, giving one entry per CDR3 protein. The sample yields more than 550,000 distinct CDR3 sequences, around 20% seen once. The sequencing input was blood. The source is a woman between 50 and 59 years old with Graves' hyperthyroidism that later progressed to Graves' ophthalmopathy.

This clonotype has a count of ten or more. The rearrangement uses TRBV27 and TRBJ2-3, with 8 positions matching TRBD1. With V trimmed by 4 bases and J by 2 bases, 8 bases remained unmatched. Germline V CDR1 and CDR2: MNHEY, SMNVEV (reference sequence). The CDR3 is 16 residues long. The CDR3 DNA follows: TGTGCCAGCAGTTCCGGCGCAGGGGGCTTCACAGATACGCAGTATTTT. Amino acid sequence: CASSSGAGGFTDTQYF.

CDR3 coding DNA: TGTGCCAGCAGTTTAGCGGGACGGCAAGCTAACTATGGCTACACCTTC. It is translated as CASSLAGRQANYGYTF. J is TRBJ1-2 and V is TRBV12-3 or TRBV12-4; a weak D match, TRBD1 (5 bases). The CDR3 is 16 amino acids. V was trimmed by 0 bases and J by 0 bases, leaving 11 bases between them.

This chain connects TRBV9 to TRBJ1-3, with D possibly being TRBD1 (5 bases). Germline-derived CDR1 and CDR2 are SGDLS and YYNGEE. V was shortened by 3 bases and J by 0 bases, with 10 bases between the two germline ends. The CDR3 runs to 15 residues. CDR3 residues: CASSGGVISGNTIYF. Written as DNA, the CDR3 is TGTGCCAGCAGCGGGGGGGTGATCTCTGGAAACACCATATATTTT.

This clonotype was counted ten times or more. The chain employs TRBV5-1 and TRBJ1-1; a possible D gene is TRBD1 (5 bases). V was trimmed by 2 bases and J by 3 bases, leaving 14 bases between them. The CDR3 totals 15 residues. Germline loops: CDR1 SGHRS, CDR2 YFSETQ. CDR3 in DNA: TGCGCCAGCAGCTTAACAGGCAAGTCCCACACTGAAGCTTTCTTT. It translates to CASSLTGKSHTEAFF.

This clonotype was observed a handful of times. The rearrangement uses TRBV20-1 and TRBJ1-2, with D possibly TRBD1 on 5 matching bases. V was trimmed by 3 bases and J by 7 bases, leaving 15 bases between them. This CDR3 spans 13 amino acids. Germline-derived CDR1 and CDR2 are DFQATT and SNEGSKA (reference sequence). CDR3: CSASNGADGGYTF. As DNA, the CDR3 is TGCAGTGCTAGTAACGGGGCAGATGGTGGCTACACCTTC.

This clonotype was counted at least ten times. The rearrangement links TRBV12-3 or TRBV12-4 to TRBJ1-6, with 9 positions matching TRBD1. V was clipped by 3 bases and J by 7 bases; unmatched bases: 4. The CDR3 consists of 15 residues. CDR3 loop: CASSFGTGYNSPLHF. DNA for the CDR3: TGTGCCAGCAGTTTCGGGACAGGGTACAATTCACCCCTCCACTTT.

This clonotype turned up a few times. This sequence joins TRBV12-3 or TRBV12-4 and TRBJ2-2, with D perhaps being TRBD1 or TRBD2 (5 bases each). CDR3 length: 13 residues. V lost 6 bases and J 3 bases, leaving 8 bases between the germline ends. CDR3 loop: CASRWDHTGELFF. The CDR3 bases are TGTGCCAGCAGGTGGGACCACACCGGGGAGCTGTTTTTT.

The genes are TRBV9 and TRBJ2-1; 15 bases are a match to TRBD2. The CDR3 contains 21 residues. From germline, CDR1 is SGDLS and CDR2 YYNGEE. V trimming: 2 bases; J trimming: 4 bases; junction bases outside the gene matches: 16. The CDR3 loop is CASSVLPPQGTSGGRYNEQFF. CDR3 coding DNA: TGTGCCAGCAGCGTCCTCCCCCCTCAAGGGACTAGCGGGGGGAGGTACAATGAGCAGTTCTTC. The full variable domain, with the rest looked up from reference TRBV9 and TRBJ2-1, is DSGVTQTPKHLITATGQRVTLRCSPRSGDLSVYWYQQSLDQGLQFLIQYYNGEERAKGNILERFSAQQFPDLHSELNLSSLELGDSALYFCASSVLPPQGTSGGRYNEQFFGPGTRLTVL.

This clonotype occurred many times. The rearrangement uses TRBV11-2 and TRBJ1-1, with a weak D call TRBD1 (5 bases). The germline V gene has CDR1 SGHAT and CDR2 FQNNGV. The CDR3 has 13 amino acids. V was trimmed by 4 bases and J by 4 bases, leaving 10 bases between them. The CDR3 sequence: CASSWGRGTEAFF. The CDR3 DNA sequence: TGTGCCAGCAGCTGGGGGAGGGGCACTGAAGCTTTCTTT.

The genes are TRBV15 and TRBJ2-3, with D possibly being TRBD1 or TRBD2 (5 bases each). This CDR3 spans 15 amino acids. With 3 bases removed from V and 5 bases from J, the gap between germline ends came to 15 bases. Germline V CDR1 and CDR2: LNHNV, YYDKDF (reference sequence). The CDR3 region has the DNA TGTGCCACCAGCAGCCTAGGGGTGGGGGTAGATACGCAGTATTTT. This translates into CATSSLGVGVDTQYF.

This clonotype came up many times. This chain joins TRBV2 and TRBJ2-4, with D perhaps matching TRBD1 or TRBD2 (5 bases each). The germline V and J ends were trimmed by 6 bases and 14 bases, with 20 bases remaining between them. Germline values: CDR1 SNHLY, CDR2 FYNNEI. The CDR3 has 13 amino acids. CDR3 sequence: CASRTDGVGREYF. The CDR3 nucleotides are TGTGCCAGCAGGACCGACGGGGTCGGCAGGGAGTACTTC.

This clonotype was seen repeatedly, ten times or more. The chain couples TRBV6-1 to TRBJ1-1; D is possibly TRBD1 (6 bases). V was trimmed by 9 bases and J by 1 base, leaving 15 bases between them. Germline assignment: CDR1 MNHNS and CDR2 SASEGT. This CDR3 has 14 amino acids. CDR3 sequence: CASNLGRGNTEAFF. The CDR3 nucleotides are TGTGCCAGTAACCTGGGCAGGGGGAACACTGAAGCTTTCTTT.

In this sample, this clonotype turned up once. The chain joins TRBV7-3 to TRBJ2-7; D might be TRBD1 (7 bases). V dropped 1 base and J dropped 5 bases, with 15 bases sitting between them. The germline CDR1 and CDR2 sequences are SGHTA and FQGTGA. This CDR3 spans 15 amino acids. Here the CDR3 reads CASSLNPGGRHEQYF. The CDR3 DNA reads as TGTGCCAGCAGCTTAAACCCAGGGGGGCGGCACGAGCAGTACTTC.

Ten or more counts support this clonotype. The rearrangement joins TRBV27 to TRBJ2-3, with a tentative D call TRBD2 (5 bases). Between the trimmed V and J ends, which lost 5 bases and 2 bases, there was a span of 14 bases. This CDR3 is 15 amino acids long. Looked up from germline, CDR1 is MNHEY and CDR2 is SMNVEV (reference sequence). CDR3 region: CASSADRDNTDTQYF. The CDR3 bases are TGTGCCAGCAGTGCGGACCGGGATAACACAGATACGCAGTATTTT.

This clonotype was recorded at least ten times. The chain carries TRBV6-6 and TRBJ2-1, with 9 positions matching TRBD2. Germline lookup yields CDR1 MNHNY and CDR2 SVGAGI (reference sequence). V was clipped by 2 bases and J by 5 bases; unmatched bases: 4. CDR3 length: 15 residues. The CDR3 DNA sequence: TGTGCCAGCAGTTACCTGGCGGGGGGGAACAATGAGCAGTTCTTC. This encodes CASSYLAGGNNEQFF.

The V call is TRBV19, the J call TRBJ2-1, with D perhaps matching TRBD2 (7 bases). The V gene lost 10 bases and the J gene lost 4 bases, with 20 bases spanning the gap. Per the germline V gene, CDR1 is LNHDA and CDR2 is SQIVND (reference sequence). The CDR3 is made up of 15 amino acids. CDR3 coding DNA: TGTGCCACTCAAATCGGGGGGCCAATTTACAATGAGCAGTTCTTC. It is translated as CATQIGGPIYNEQFF.

This clonotype showed up many times. The chain carries TRBV3-1 and TRBJ1-2; D is uncertain. CDR1 and CDR2 from the germline V gene are LGHDT and YNNKEL (reference sequence). V lost 0 bases and J 7 bases, leaving 9 bases between the germline ends. This CDR3 is built from 13 residues. This CDR3 is CASSQDTVPGYTF. The CDR3 nucleotides read TGTGCCAGCAGCCAAGATACCGTTCCTGGCTACACCTTC.

The chain links TRBV6-2 or TRBV6-3 to TRBJ2-5; TRBD2 matches 8 bases. J was trimmed by 1 base and V by 0 bases; bases with no gene match: 4. CDR3 length: 16 amino acids. Germline assignment: CDR1 MNHEY and CDR2 SVGEGT. CDR3 bases: TGTGCCAGCAGTTACTCAAGGCGGGGGGCCCAAGAGACCCAGTACTTC. Translating it yields CASSYSRRGAQETQYF.

There are a few counts of this clonotype. This chain links TRBV9 with TRBJ1-1; a possible D gene is TRBD1 (6 bases). V was trimmed by 4 bases and J by 1 base, leaving 14 bases between them. This CDR3 has 15 amino acids. Per germline, CDR1 SGDLS and CDR2 YYNGEE. The CDR3 protein is CASSPRGGSNTEAFF. In nucleotides, the CDR3 is TGTGCCAGCAGCCCCCGGGGGGGCTCGAACACTGAAGCTTTCTTT.

The rearrangement links TRBV6-6 to TRBJ1-5, with unresolved D. The CDR3 has 16 residues. V shed 0 bases and J shed 0 bases, with 9 bases lying between them. Germline V lookup: CDR1 MNHNY, CDR2 SVGAGI (reference sequence). The CDR3 nucleotides are TGTGCCAGCAGTTACTCGCGCGGTAGTAGCAATCAGCCCCAGCATTTT. Translation gives CASSYSRGSSNQPQHF.

The rearrangement links TRBV2 to TRBJ1-1, with D perhaps matching TRBD1 (5 bases). This CDR3 contains 14 residues. Germline CDR1 reads SNHLY; CDR2 reads FYNNEI. V lost 3 bases, J lost 4 bases, and 12 bases lay in between. CDR3 in DNA: TGTGCCAGCAGTGATGCAAGGGGTGGCACTGAAGCTTTCTTT. Protein: CASSDARGGTEAFF.

This clonotype was observed a few times. The chain combines TRBV9 with TRBJ2-7; 8 nucleotides line up with TRBD2. Per germline, CDR1 SGDLS and CDR2 YYNGEE. This CDR3 has 15 amino acids. V was pared by 0 bases and J by 4 bases, with 6 bases of the junction left unmatched. The DNA for the CDR3 is TGTGCCAGCAGCGTAGGCGGGGGGCCCCTTTACGAGCAGTACTTC. Encoded protein: CASSVGGGPLYEQYF.